The 29 T cell receptor beta chains in this list originate from one sample, sequenced in a study of neurological immune-mediated disorders. TCRdb processed the 5' RACE reads anew with MiXCR; each CDR3 protein has one entry. The profile covers 16,000 or so distinct CDR3 sequences, with about 10% appearing a single time and around 40% taken by the ten largest. Material for sequencing was CD8+ T cells from blood. Receptors were obtained from a man aged 50-59 years in good health.

Ten or more counts support this clonotype. The V gene is TRBV11-2, the J gene TRBJ2-1; 11 bases fit TRBD2. The germline V gene encodes CDR1 SGHAT and CDR2 FQNNGV. This CDR3 contains 17 residues. Trimming took 6 bases from V and 7 from J; bases not matched to a gene: 14. CDR3: CASRSIAGGPDQNEQFF. The CDR3 DNA is TGTGCCAGCAGGAGTATAGCGGGAGGGCCGGATCAGAATGAGCAGTTCTTC.

This clonotype was counted ten times or more. The chain couples TRBV20-1 to TRBJ2-7, with TRBD2 matching over 7 bases. The CDR3 has 14 amino acids. CDR1 and CDR2 from the germline V gene are DFQATT and SNEGSKA (reference sequence). V was pared by 5 bases and J by 0 bases, with 7 bases of the junction left unmatched. CDR3 sequence (DNA): TGCAGTGCTTTGTGGCTAGCGGTCTCCTACGAGCAGTACTTC. This codes for CSALWLAVSYEQYF.

This clonotype was seen at least ten times. The chain recombines TRBV2 with TRBJ2-2; TRBD2 agrees at 8 bases. This CDR3 has 14 residues. The germline V gene has CDR1 SNHLY and CDR2 FYNNEI. The trim removed 6 bases at V and 4 bases at J, leaving 4 bases unmatched. DNA of the CDR3: TGTGCCAGCAGATGGACTAGCAGCACCGGGGAGCTGTTTTTT. This encodes CASRWTSSTGELFF.

This clonotype was observed many times. V is TRBV6-2 or TRBV6-3 and J is TRBJ2-2; 8 positions match TRBD2. V gave up 7 bases and J gave up 5 bases; unmatched junction bases: 12. The CDR3 runs to 16 residues. Germline CDR1 is MNHEY and CDR2 is SVGEGT. The CDR3 DNA follows: TGTGCCAGCACTACCACTAGCGGCCCGAGGACCGGGGAGCTGTTTTTT. The encoded protein is CASTTTSGPRTGELFF.

This clonotype was recorded at least ten times. This sequence joins TRBV20-1 and TRBJ2-7, with 8 nucleotides matching TRBD2. Looked up from germline, CDR1 is DFQATT and CDR2 is SNEGSKA (reference sequence). V shed 4 bases and J 4 bases; nucleotides not matched to a gene: 6. The CDR3 runs 13 residues. The CDR3 here is CSAISGSWYEQYF. The CDR3 bases are TGCAGTGCTATAAGCGGGAGTTGGTACGAGCAGTACTTC.

V and J are TRBV7-8 and TRBJ2-5; D might be TRBD2 (7 bases). The V end lost 3 bases, the J end lost 3 bases, and 20 bases lay between the germline ends. Germline CDR1 reads SGHVS; CDR2 reads FQNEAQ. The CDR3 runs to 17 residues. CDR3: CASSFAHLGGLKETQYF. The CDR3 coding sequence is TGTGCCAGCAGCTTCGCCCACTTGGGGGGGCTTAAAGAGACCCAGTACTTC.

Many counts were recorded for this clonotype. The chain carries TRBV7-2 and TRBJ2-7, with D possibly being TRBD1 or TRBD2 (5 bases each). The CDR3 runs to 15 residues. The V and J ends lost 1 base and 3 bases respectively, with 13 bases between them. The germline CDR1 and CDR2 sequences are SGHTA and FQGNSA. The CDR3 DNA reads as TGTGCCAGCAGCTTAGTGGTAGGGGAGCTCTACGAGCAGTACTTC. Translation gives CASSLVVGELYEQYF.

In its sample, this clonotype was seen many times. This chain connects TRBV11-3 to TRBJ2-1; 9 bases are shared with TRBD1. Trimming at V came to 4 bases and at J to 5 bases, leaving 6 bases not matched to a gene. Per the germline V gene, CDR1 is SGHNT and CDR2 is YENEEA. The CDR3 has 15 residues. DNA for the CDR3: TGTGCCAGCAGCTCATGGGACAGGGCCAACAATGAGCAGTTCTTC. Translating gives CASSSWDRANNEQFF.

At least ten counts were recorded for this clonotype. The J gene is TRBJ2-1, the V gene TRBV20-1, with D perhaps assigned TRBD1 or TRBD2 (6 bases each). CDR3 length equals 11 residues. Germline V gives CDR1 DFQATT, CDR2 SNEGSKA (reference sequence). Trimming left V 7 bases short and J 10 bases short, with 14 bases between. The DNA of the CDR3 is TGCAGTGGGTCGGGGGCTGGGGAGCAGTTCTTC. This gives the protein CSGSGAGEQFF.

V is TRBV4-1 and J is TRBJ1-4; D remains unclear. Germline V gene sequence: CDR1 MGHRA, CDR2 YSYEKL. The CDR3 runs 13 residues. Between the trimmed V and J ends, which lost 7 bases and 0 bases, there was a span of 6 bases. The CDR3: CASTKATNEKLFF. CDR3 nucleotides: TGCGCCAGCACCAAGGCAACTAATGAAAAACTGTTTTTT.

V and J are TRBV7-3 and TRBJ2-1; 7 bases fit TRBD1. Germline CDR1 is SGHTA and CDR2 is FQGTGA. V was clipped by 5 bases and J by 9 bases; unmatched bases: 16. CDR3 length equals 16 residues. CDR3 sequence reads: CASSHTEGAGTSEQFF. The CDR3 bases are TGTGCCAGCAGCCATACCGAGGGGGCAGGGACAAGTGAGCAGTTCTTC.

The chain recombines TRBV7-2 with TRBJ2-3; TRBD2 aligns across 9 bases. Germline V gene data show CDR1 as SGHTA and CDR2 as FQGNSA. V trimming: 5 bases; J trimming: 1 base; junction bases outside the gene matches: 7. The CDR3 is 16 residues long. The DNA of the CDR3 is TGTGCCAGCAGCAACGGGGGCGGGAGGGGCACAGATACGCAGTATTTT. This sequence encodes CASSNGGGRGTDTQYF.

The V and J genes are TRBV5-1 and TRBJ2-7, with 11 bases lining up with TRBD2. CDR1 is SGHRS and CDR2 is YFSETQ in the germline V gene. This CDR3 has 15 amino acids. With 0 bases clipped from V and 5 bases from J, the junction kept 4 bases outside the gene matches. CDR3 DNA sequence: TGCGCCAGCAGCTTGGCACTAGCGGGAGATCACGAGCAGTACTTC. It translates to CASSLALAGDHEQYF. The full variable domain, its missing parts supplied by reference TRBV5-1 and TRBJ2-7, is KAGVTQTPRYLIKTRGQQVTLSCSPISGHRSVSWYQQTPGQGLQFLFEYFSETQRNKGNFPGRFSGRQFSNSRSEMNVSTLELGDSALYLCASSLALAGDHEQYFGPGTRLTVT.

There are many counts of this clonotype. CDR3 DNA: TGTGCCAGCACCGGGACTAGCGGCGACAATGAGCAGTTCTTC. It specifies CASTGTSGDNEQFF. The gene calls are TRBV28 and TRBJ2-1; 11 positions agree with TRBD2. In germline, CDR1 is MDHEN, CDR2 SYDVKM. The trim removed 7 bases at V and 5 bases at J, leaving 4 bases unmatched. CDR3 size: 14 residues.

In this sample, this clonotype turned up many times. The chain is built from TRBV19 and TRBJ2-3, with 8 bases identical to TRBD2. The V and J ends lost 5 bases and 0 bases, in that order; junction bases with no gene match: 4. The germline V gene has CDR1 LNHDA and CDR2 SQIVND (reference sequence). CDR3 length: 15 residues. CDR3: CASSPTSGSTDTQYF. CDR3 sequence (DNA): TGTGCCAGTAGTCCAACTAGCGGTAGCACAGATACGCAGTATTTT.

The chain has TRBV2 and TRBJ2-1; 10 bases map to TRBD1. The CDR3 consists of 16 residues. The V gene end was trimmed by 0 bases and the J gene end by 5 bases; junction bases not matched to a gene: 4. CDR1 and CDR2 from the germline V gene are SNHLY and FYNNEI. The DNA of the CDR3 is TGTGCCAGCAGTGAAGCGGGGACAGGGGCCAACAATGAGCAGTTCTTC. Translated, it gives CASSEAGTGANNEQFF.

This clonotype was detected ten times or more. The rearrangement links TRBV19 to TRBJ2-7; TRBD1 is a possible D gene (5 bases). Germline V gives CDR1 LNHDA, CDR2 SQIVND (reference sequence). CDR3 length equals 14 residues. V lost 3 bases and J 3 bases, leaving 12 bases between the germline ends. The CDR3 reads CASSMGRVDYEQYF. In DNA form, the CDR3 reads TGTGCCAGTAGTATGGGCAGGGTCGACTACGAGCAGTACTTC.

In its sample, this clonotype was seen many times. This chain joins TRBV4-3 and TRBJ2-6; 9 bases agree with TRBD2. With 1 base clipped from V and 0 bases from J, the junction kept 10 bases outside the gene matches. The CDR3 has 20 residues. Germline CDR1 is LGHNA and CDR2 is YSLEER. CDR3 sequence reads: CASSQARLGSGGSGANVLTF. Written as DNA, the CDR3 is TGCGCCAGCAGCCAAGCGCGACTCGGTAGCGGGGGCTCTGGGGCCAACGTCCTGACTTTC.

In its sample, this clonotype was seen many times. V usage is TRBV5-5 and J usage is TRBJ2-1; no reliable D call. CDR3 length: 12 residues. With 1 base removed from V and 7 bases from J, the gap between germline ends came to 6 bases. Germline V gene lookup returns CDR1 SGHKS and CDR2 YYEKEE (reference sequence). The CDR3 bases are TGTGCCAGCAGCTTGTTAGATAATGAGCAGTTCTTC. Protein sequence: CASSLLDNEQFF. The full variable domain, its missing parts supplied by reference TRBV5-5 and TRBJ2-1, is DAGVTQSPTHLIKTRGQQVTLRCSPISGHKSVSWYQQVLGQGPQFIFQYYEKEERGRGNFPDRFSARQFPNYSSELNVNALLLGDSALYLCASSLLDNEQFFGPGTRLTVL.

Many counts were recorded for this clonotype. The chain is built from TRBV5-6 and TRBJ1-1; tentative D call: TRBD1 (6 bases). This CDR3 is 12 amino acids long. Germline V CDR1 and CDR2: SGHDT, YYEEEE. V lost 0 bases, J lost 11 bases, and 11 bases lay in between. CDR3 sequence (DNA): TGTGCCAGCAGCTTGGGAGGGGGTAATGCTTTCTTT. Its protein product is CASSLGGGNAFF.

There are many counts of this clonotype. V gene TRBV6-2 or TRBV6-3 combines with J gene TRBJ2-2; 7 nucleotides line up with TRBD1. The CDR3 extends over 13 amino acids. Germline V gene sequence: CDR1 MNHEY, CDR2 SVGEGT. V shed 6 bases, J shed 5 bases, and the junction held 3 bases outside the gene matches. The CDR3 DNA reads TGTGCCAGCAGCTCACAGGGGACCGGGGAGCTGTTTTTT. It specifies CASSSQGTGELFF.

This clonotype was seen ten or more times. V usage is TRBV6-2 or TRBV6-3 and J usage is TRBJ2-1; 10 bases agree with TRBD2. CDR1 and CDR2 from the germline V gene are MNHEY and SVGEGT. The CDR3 covers 15 residues. After removal of 6 bases from V and 4 bases from J, the junction contained 6 bases not matched to a gene. The CDR3: CASRPGTSDYNEQFF. For the CDR3, the DNA is TGTGCCAGCAGGCCCGGGACTAGCGATTACAATGAGCAGTTCTTC.

Many counts were recorded for this clonotype. The gene calls are TRBV4-1 and TRBJ2-7, with TRBD1 identical over 7 bases. Germline V lookup: CDR1 MGHRA, CDR2 YSYEKL. The CDR3 runs to 15 residues. Losses at the gene ends were 0 bases for V and 1 base for J; bases not matched to a gene: 3. CDR3 DNA sequence: TGCGCCAGCAGCCAAGAACAGGGGATTTCCTACGAGCAGTACTTC. It yields the protein CASSQEQGISYEQYF.

Many counts were recorded for this clonotype. The V gene is TRBV5-1, the J gene TRBJ2-3, with D tentatively TRBD1 or TRBD2 (5 bases each). V lost 4 bases to trimming and J lost 5 bases, with 20 bases between them. There are 16 residues in the CDR3. Germline assignment: CDR1 SGHRS and CDR2 YFSETQ. The CDR3 DNA reads TGCGCCAGCAGCGCCCTGGGACGTAACACGGTAGATACGCAGTATTTT. Translation: CASSALGRNTVDTQYF. Looking up the rest from reference TRBV5-1 and TRBJ2-3 gives the full variable domain: KAGVTQTPRYLIKTRGQQVTLSCSPISGHRSVSWYQQTPGQGLQFLFEYFSETQRNKGNFPGRFSGRQFSNSRSEMNVSTLELGDSALYLCASSALGRNTVDTQYFGPGTRLTVL.

This clonotype is labeled medium-sized. The V and J genes are TRBV4-3 and TRBJ2-1; D ambiguous. CDR3 size: 15 residues. Germline values: CDR1 LGHNA, CDR2 YSLEER. Between the trimmed V and J ends, which lost 0 bases and 5 bases, there was a span of 11 bases. The CDR3 DNA sequence: TGCGCCAGCAGCCAAGAATACGGGCCCCACAATGAGCAGTTCTTC. It encodes CASSQEYGPHNEQFF.

This clonotype was observed many times. This rearrangement joins TRBV20-1 to TRBJ2-7, with D tentatively TRBD2 (5 bases). The CDR3 is 12 amino acids. Germline V gives CDR1 DFQATT, CDR2 SNEGSKA (reference sequence). Trimming took 5 bases from V and 1 from J, leaving 9 bases between them. Written as DNA, the CDR3 is TGCAGTGCTCCTCGGGAATCCTACGAGCAGTACTTC. Its translation is CSAPRESYEQYF.

Many counts were recorded for this clonotype. The genes are TRBV28 and TRBJ2-7, with 8 bases matching TRBD1. Unmatched junction bases numbered 10, after V lost 10 bases and J lost 5 bases. The CDR3 totals 13 residues. In germline, CDR1 is MDHEN, CDR2 SYDVKM. CDR3 protein: CATGRTGRNEQYF. The CDR3 coding sequence is TGTGCCACCGGACGGACAGGGAGAAACGAGCAGTACTTC.

This clonotype was recorded at least ten times. V is TRBV11-2 and J is TRBJ2-2, with D perhaps matching TRBD1 or TRBD2 (5 bases each). The CDR3 sequence is 17 residues long. The V gene's germline CDR1 is SGHAT and CDR2 FQNNGV. Between the trimmed V and J ends, which lost 4 bases and 2 bases, there was a span of 17 bases. CDR3 bases: TGTGCCAGCAGCTGGCCGAGGGGCGGCAAAAACACCGGGGAGCTGTTTTTT. Protein sequence: CASSWPRGGKNTGELFF. The variable domain in full, with the rest retrieved from reference TRBV11-2 and TRBJ2-2, is EAGVAQSPRYKIIEKRQSVAFWCNPISGHATLYWYQQILGQGPKLLIQFQNNGVVDDSQLPKDRFSAERLKGVDSTLKIQPAKLEDSAVYLCASSWPRGGKNTGELFFGEGSRLTVL.

This clonotype was recorded at least ten times. The chain has TRBV6-4 and TRBJ2-1, with 10 bases identical to TRBD2. V trimming: 4 bases; J trimming: 0 bases; junction bases outside the gene matches: 0. The CDR3 contains 15 residues. The germline CDR1 and CDR2 sequences are MRHNA and SNTAGT. The CDR3 DNA reads as TGTGCCAGCAGTGTAGCGGGAGGCTCCTACAATGAGCAGTTCTTC. Protein sequence: CASSVAGGSYNEQFF.